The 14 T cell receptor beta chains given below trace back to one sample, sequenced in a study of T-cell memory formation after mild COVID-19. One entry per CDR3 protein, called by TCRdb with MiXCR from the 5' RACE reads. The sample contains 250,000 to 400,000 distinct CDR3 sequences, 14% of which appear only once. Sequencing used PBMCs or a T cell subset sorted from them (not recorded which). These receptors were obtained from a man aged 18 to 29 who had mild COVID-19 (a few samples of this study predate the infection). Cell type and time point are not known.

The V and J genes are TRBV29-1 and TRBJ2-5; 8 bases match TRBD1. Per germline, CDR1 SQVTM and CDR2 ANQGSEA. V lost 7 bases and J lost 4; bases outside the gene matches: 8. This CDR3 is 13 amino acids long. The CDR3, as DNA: TGCAGCGAGAGACAGGGGCTGGGAGAGACCCAGTACTTC. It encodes CSERQGLGETQYF.

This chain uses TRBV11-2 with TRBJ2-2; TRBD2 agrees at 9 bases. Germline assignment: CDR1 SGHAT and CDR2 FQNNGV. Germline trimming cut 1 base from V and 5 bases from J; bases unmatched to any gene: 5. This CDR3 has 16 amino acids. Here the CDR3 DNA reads TGTGCCAGCAGCTTAGGCGGGGGGGCCTGGACCGGGGAGCTGTTTTTT. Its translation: CASSLGGGAWTGELFF.

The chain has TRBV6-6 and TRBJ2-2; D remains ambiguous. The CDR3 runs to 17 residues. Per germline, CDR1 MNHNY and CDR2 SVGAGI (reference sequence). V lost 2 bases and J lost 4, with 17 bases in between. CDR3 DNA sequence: TGTGCCAGCAGTTACGTGCCGGCCTCAGAGGTCACCGGGGAGCTGTTTTTT. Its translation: CASSYVPASEVTGELFF.

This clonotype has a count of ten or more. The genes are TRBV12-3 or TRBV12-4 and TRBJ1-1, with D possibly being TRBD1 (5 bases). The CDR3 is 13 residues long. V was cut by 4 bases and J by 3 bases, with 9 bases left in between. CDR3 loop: CASSSRVDTEAFF. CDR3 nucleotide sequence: TGTGCCAGCAGTTCCAGGGTTGACACTGAAGCTTTCTTT.

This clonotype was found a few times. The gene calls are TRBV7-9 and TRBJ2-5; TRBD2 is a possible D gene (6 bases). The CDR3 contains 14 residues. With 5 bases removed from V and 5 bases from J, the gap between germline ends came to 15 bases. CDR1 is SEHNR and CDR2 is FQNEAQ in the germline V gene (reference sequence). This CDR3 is CASSPWDLRETQYF. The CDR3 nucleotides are TGTGCCAGCAGCCCCTGGGACTTGCGGGAGACCCAGTACTTC.

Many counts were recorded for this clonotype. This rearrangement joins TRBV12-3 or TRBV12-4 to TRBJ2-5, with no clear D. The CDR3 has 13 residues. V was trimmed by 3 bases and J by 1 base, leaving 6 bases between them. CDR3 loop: CASSFYSQETQYF. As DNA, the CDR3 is TGTGCCAGCAGTTTCTACAGCCAAGAGACCCAGTACTTC.

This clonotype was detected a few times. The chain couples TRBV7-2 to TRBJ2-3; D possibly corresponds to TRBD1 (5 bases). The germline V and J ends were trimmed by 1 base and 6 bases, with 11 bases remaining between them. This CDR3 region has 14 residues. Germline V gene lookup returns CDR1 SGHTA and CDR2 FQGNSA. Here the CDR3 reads CASSLGLGVDTQYF. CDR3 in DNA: TGTGCCAGCAGCTTAGGGCTAGGGGTGGATACGCAGTATTTT.

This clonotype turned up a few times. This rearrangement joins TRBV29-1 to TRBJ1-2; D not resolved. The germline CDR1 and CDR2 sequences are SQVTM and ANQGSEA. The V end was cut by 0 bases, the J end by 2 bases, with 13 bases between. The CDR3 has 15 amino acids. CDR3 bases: TGCAGCGTTGAAGACTACACCATACAGAACTATGGCTACACCTTC. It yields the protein CSVEDYTIQNYGYTF.

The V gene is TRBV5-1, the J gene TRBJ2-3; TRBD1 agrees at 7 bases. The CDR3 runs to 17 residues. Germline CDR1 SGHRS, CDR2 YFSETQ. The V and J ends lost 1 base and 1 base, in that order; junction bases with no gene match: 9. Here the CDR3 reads CASSLSRTGIGTDTQYF. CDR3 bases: TGCGCCAGCAGCTTGTCTCGGACAGGAATCGGCACAGATACGCAGTATTTT.

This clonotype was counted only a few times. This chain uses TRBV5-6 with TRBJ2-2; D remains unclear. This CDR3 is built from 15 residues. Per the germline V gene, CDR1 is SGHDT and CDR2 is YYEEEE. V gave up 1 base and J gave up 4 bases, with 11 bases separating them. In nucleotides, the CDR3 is TGTGCCAGCAGCTTGTTAAAAGGGCGCACCGGGGAGCTGTTTTTT. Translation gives CASSLLKGRTGELFF. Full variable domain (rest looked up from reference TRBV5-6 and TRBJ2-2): DAGVTQSPTHLIKTRGQQVTLRCSPKSGHDTVSWYQQALGQGPQFIFQYYEEEERQRGNFPDRFSGHQFPNYSSELNVNALLLGDSALYLCASSLLKGRTGELFFGEGSRLTVL.

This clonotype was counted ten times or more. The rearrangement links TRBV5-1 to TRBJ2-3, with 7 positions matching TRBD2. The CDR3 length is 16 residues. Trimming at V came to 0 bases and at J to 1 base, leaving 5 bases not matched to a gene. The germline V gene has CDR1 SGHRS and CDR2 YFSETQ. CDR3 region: CASSLARLAGTDTQYF. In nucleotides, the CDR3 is TGCGCCAGCAGCTTGGCTCGGCTAGCGGGCACAGATACGCAGTATTTT.

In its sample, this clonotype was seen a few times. The CDR3 protein is CASRVAPRTSQETQYF. The DNA for the CDR3 is TGTGCCAGCAGGGTGGCGCCCCGGACAAGTCAAGAGACCCAGTACTTC. This rearrangement joins TRBV2 to TRBJ2-5, with D tentatively TRBD1 (5 bases). The CDR3 consists of 16 residues. Trimming pared 6 bases from V and 2 bases from J, leaving 19 bases between. CDR1 SNHLY and CDR2 FYNNEI come from the germline V gene. The whole variable domain, filled in from reference TRBV2 and TRBJ2-5, reads EPEVTQTPSHQVTQMGQEVILRCVPISNHLYFYWYRQILGQKVEFLVSFYNNEISEKSEIFDDQFSVERPDGSNFTLKIRSTKLEDSAMYFCASRVAPRTSQETQYFGPGTRLLVL.

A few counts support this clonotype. CDR3 bases: TGCAGTGCCCGGGGTCGGGGGGGTGTTTCAGAAGATACGCAGTATTTT. Its translation is CSARGRGGVSEDTQYF. The chain joins TRBV20-1 to TRBJ2-3, with 8 bases that match TRBD2. V trimming: 6 bases; J trimming: 5 bases; junction bases outside the gene matches: 16. Germline CDR1 DFQATT, CDR2 SNEGSKA (reference sequence). The CDR3 has 16 residues.

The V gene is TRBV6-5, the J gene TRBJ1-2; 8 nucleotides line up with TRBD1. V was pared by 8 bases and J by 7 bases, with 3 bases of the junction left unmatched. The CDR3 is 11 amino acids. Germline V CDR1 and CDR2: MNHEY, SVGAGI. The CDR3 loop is CASGQGPGYTF. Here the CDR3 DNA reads TGTGCCAGCGGACAGGGACCTGGCTACACCTTC.